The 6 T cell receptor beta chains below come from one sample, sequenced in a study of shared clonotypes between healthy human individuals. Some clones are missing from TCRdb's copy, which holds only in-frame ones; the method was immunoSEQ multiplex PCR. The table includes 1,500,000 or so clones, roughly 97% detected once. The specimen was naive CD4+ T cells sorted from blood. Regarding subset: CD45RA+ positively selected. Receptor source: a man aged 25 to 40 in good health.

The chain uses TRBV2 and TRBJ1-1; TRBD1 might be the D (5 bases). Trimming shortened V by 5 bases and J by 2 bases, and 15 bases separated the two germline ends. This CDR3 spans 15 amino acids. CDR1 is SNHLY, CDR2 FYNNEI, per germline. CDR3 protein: CASSLKTVSNTEAFF. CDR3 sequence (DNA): TGTGCCAGCAGTTTAAAGACAGTTTCCAACACTGAAGCTTTCTTT.

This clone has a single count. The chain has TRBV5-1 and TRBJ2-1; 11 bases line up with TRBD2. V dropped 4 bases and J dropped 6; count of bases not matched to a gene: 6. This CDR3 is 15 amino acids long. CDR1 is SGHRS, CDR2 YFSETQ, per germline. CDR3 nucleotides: TGCGCCAGCAGCCTCCTTCTAGCGGGAGGCAATGAGCAGTTCTTC. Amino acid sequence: CASSLLLAGGNEQFF.

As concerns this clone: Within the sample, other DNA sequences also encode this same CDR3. CDR3 sequence reads: CASSVVGTNTGELFF. The CDR3 DNA sequence: TGTGCCAGCAGCGTAGTCGGAACGAACACCGGGGAGCTGTTTTTT. The chain has TRBV9 and TRBJ2-2; no definite D call. The CDR3 consists of 15 residues. CDR1 is SGDLS, CDR2 YYNGEE, per germline. Deletions cut 0 bases from V and 0 bases from J, with 6 bases between.

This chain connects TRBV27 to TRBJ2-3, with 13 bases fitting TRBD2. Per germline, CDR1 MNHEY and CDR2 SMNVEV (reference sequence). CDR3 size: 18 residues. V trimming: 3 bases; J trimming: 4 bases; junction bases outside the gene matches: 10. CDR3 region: CASSFGRRTSGRSDTQYF. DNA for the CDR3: TGTGCCAGCAGTTTCGGCCGGAGGACTAGCGGGAGATCAGATACGCAGTATTTT.

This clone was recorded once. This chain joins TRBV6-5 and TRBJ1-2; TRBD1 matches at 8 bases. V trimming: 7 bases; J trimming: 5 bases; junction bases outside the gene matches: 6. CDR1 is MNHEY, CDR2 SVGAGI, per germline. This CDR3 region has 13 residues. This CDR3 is CASNGDRKYGYTF. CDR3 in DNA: TGTGCCAGCAACGGGGACAGGAAGTATGGCTACACCTTC.

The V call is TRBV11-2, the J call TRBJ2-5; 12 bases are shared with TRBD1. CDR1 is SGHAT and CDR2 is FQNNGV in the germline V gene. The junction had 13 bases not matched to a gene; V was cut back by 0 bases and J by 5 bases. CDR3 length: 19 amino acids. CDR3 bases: TGTGCCAGCAGCTTAGATGAAGGGCCTCGGGACAGGGGGCCCGAGACCCAGTACTTC. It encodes CASSLDEGPRDRGPETQYF.